Sequencing of this T cell receptor beta chain was carried out in a study of sequential checkpoint blockade in melanoma. Study details: Patients were randomized 1:1 to nivolumab-then-ipilimumab or ipilimumab-then-nivolumab first-line.

V was pared by 8 bases and J by 1 base, with 9 bases between. This CDR3 spans 13 amino acids. CDR1 SEHNR and CDR2 FQNEAQ come from the germline V gene (reference sequence). The treatment is: randomized to nivolumab then ipilimumab (arm A) or the reverse (arm B). The data were produced by immunoSEQ multiplex PCR, yet TCRdb's version contains in-frame clones alone and is incomplete. The repertoire holds 25,000 to 30,000 clones, with over 80% as singletons. The specimen was CD8+ T cells sorted from blood (inferred from file names), collected from a patient given nivolumab and ipilimumab in sequence. This sequence joins TRBV7-9 and TRBJ1-5; weak D call: TRBD1 (5 bases). This TCR was sampled from a human donor with melanoma. The CDR3: CASCGDSNQPQHF. DNA of the CDR3: TGTGCCAGCTGCGGGGACAGCAATCAGCCCCAGCATTTT.